Listed below are T cell receptor beta chains from one sample, sequenced in a study of beta chain features in type 1 diabetes. Generated by immunoSEQ multiplex PCR, the TCRdb table keeps only in-frame clones and is missing some. Of 680,000 or so clones listed, roughly a sixth are singletons. The sample comprised naive CD4+ T cells from blood. The receptors were gathered from a man aged 18 to 29 in good health. CDR3s include the opening cysteine and the closing phenylalanine or tryptophan. The order of the fields is V gene, J gene, clone size, D gene, CDR3 DNA, CDR3 protein. The D gene is left open where the match is weak. The size entry is marked missing in some rows and otherwise reads once, few, many or a size class.

V gene: TRBV6-6; J gene: TRBJ2-3; clone size: few; D gene: .; CDR3 DNA: TGTGCCAGCAGTTACTACAGATCAGATACGCAGTATTTT; CDR3 protein: CASSYYRSDTQYF
V gene: TRBV21-1; J gene: TRBJ1-5; clone size: .; D gene: .; CDR3 DNA: TGTGCCAGCAATCGAGGGAAGGGGGGCAATCAGCCCCAGCATTTT; CDR3 protein: CASNRGKGGNQPQHF
V gene: TRBV11-2; J gene: TRBJ2-7; clone size: .; D gene: TRBD1; CDR3 DNA: TGTGCCAGCGGGTTGATTGGGACAGCGCTCTCCTACGAGCAGTACTTC; CDR3 protein: CASGLIGTALSYEQYF
V gene: TRBV6-5; J gene: TRBJ1-3; clone size: .; D gene: TRBD1; CDR3 DNA: TGTGCCAGCAGTTACGCGCGACAGGGTGCTGGAAACACCATATATTTT; CDR3 protein: CASSYARQGAGNTIYF
V gene: TRBV6-5; J gene: TRBJ2-1; clone size: few; D gene: .; CDR3 DNA: TGTGCCAGCAGTTATTACCAACCTAGGGGAAATGAGCAGTTCTTC; CDR3 protein: CASSYYQPRGNEQFF
V gene: TRBV5-6; J gene: TRBJ2-3; clone size: .; D gene: TRBD2; CDR3 DNA: TGTGCCAGCAGCCCGACCGGGGGGTACGGCACAGATACGCAGTATTTT; CDR3 protein: CASSPTGGYGTDTQYF
V gene: TRBV11-2; J gene: TRBJ2-3; clone size: .; D gene: .; CDR3 DNA: TGTGCCAGCAGCTTAGTAAAGGGGTATAGCACAGATACGCAGTATTTT; CDR3 protein: CASSLVKGYSTDTQYF
V gene: TRBV28; J gene: TRBJ2-2; clone size: .; D gene: .; CDR3 DNA: TGTGCCAGCAGTGTATCCACCGGGGAGCTGTTTTTT; CDR3 protein: CASSVSTGELFF
V gene: TRBV29-1; J gene: TRBJ1-4; clone size: .; D gene: .; CDR3 DNA: TGCAGCGCACAGCGAGTAGGTGAAAAACTGTTTTTT; CDR3 protein: CSAQRVGEKLFF
V gene: TRBV15; J gene: TRBJ1-4; clone size: .; D gene: .; CDR3 DNA: TGTGCCACCAGCAGAACCCCAGGGGAAGGGTATGAAAAACTGTTTTTT; CDR3 protein: CATSRTPGEGYEKLFF
V gene: TRBV4-2; J gene: TRBJ2-7; clone size: few; D gene: .; CDR3 DNA: TGTGCCAGCAGCAGGACGGGCTCCTACGAGCAGTACTTC; CDR3 protein: CASSRTGSYEQYF
V gene: TRBV28; J gene: TRBJ1-2; clone size: .; D gene: TRBD1; CDR3 DNA: TGTGCCAGCAGTTCGACAGGGAAAGCTAACTATGGCTACACCTTC; CDR3 protein: CASSSTGKANYGYTF
V gene: TRBV5-4; J gene: TRBJ2-7; clone size: .; D gene: .; CDR3 DNA: TGTGCCAGCAGCGGGGGTGCGGGGTCCTACGAGCAGTACTTC; CDR3 protein: CASSGGAGSYEQYF
V gene: TRBV28; J gene: TRBJ2-7; clone size: .; D gene: .; CDR3 DNA: TGTGCCAGCAGGATTCTACAGGGCGAGCAGTACTTC; CDR3 protein: CASRILQGEQYF
V gene: TRBV7-2; J gene: TRBJ2-7; clone size: few; D gene: TRBD2; CDR3 DNA: TGTGCCAGCAGCTCAGTAGCGGGGGCTCTTTCCTACGAGCAGTACTTC; CDR3 protein: CASSSVAGALSYEQYF
V gene: TRBV29-1; J gene: TRBJ2-5; clone size: once; D gene: TRBD1; CDR3 DNA: TGCAGCGTTGAAGAGGGTGTGGGACAGGGCCAAGAGACCCAGTACTTC; CDR3 protein: CSVEEGVGQGQETQYF
V gene: TRBV11-2; J gene: TRBJ2-7; clone size: .; D gene: TRBD1; CDR3 DNA: TGTGCCAGCAGCTCAATTGGGGGGACAGGGGTAATCTACGGGCAGTACTTC; CDR3 protein: CASSSIGGTGVIYGQYF
V gene: TRBV19; J gene: TRBJ2-1; clone size: few; D gene: TRBD1; CDR3 DNA: TGTGCCAGTAGTGGCAGCCCCTGGGACAGGGAAGGGTACAATGAGCAGTTCTTC; CDR3 protein: CASSGSPWDREGYNEQFF
V gene: TRBV28; J gene: TRBJ2-2; clone size: .; D gene: .; CDR3 DNA: TGTGCCAGCAGGCCCGGGGGTACCGGGGAGCTGTTTTTT; CDR3 protein: CASRPGGTGELFF
V gene: TRBV7-9; J gene: TRBJ1-4; clone size: .; D gene: .; CDR3 DNA: TGTGCCAGCAGCCAGGGTATACAGAGAACTAATGAAAAACTGTTTTTT; CDR3 protein: CASSQGIQRTNEKLFF
V gene: TRBV5-1; J gene: TRBJ2-7; clone size: few; D gene: .; CDR3 DNA: TGCGCCAGCAGCTTGTTTGGTCTAGCTGCGCGCTACGAGCAGTACTTC; CDR3 protein: CASSLFGLAARYEQYF
V gene: TRBV13; J gene: TRBJ2-7; clone size: many; D gene: .; CDR3 DNA: TGTGCCAGCAGCTTAGGCCTGGGGACCGAGCAGTACTTC; CDR3 protein: CASSLGLGTEQYF
V gene: TRBV5-5; J gene: TRBJ2-2; clone size: .; D gene: TRBD1; CDR3 DNA: TGTGCCAGCAGCTTCAGAGGGACAGGCGACACCGGGGAGCTGTTTTTT; CDR3 protein: CASSFRGTGDTGELFF
V gene: TRBV7-2; J gene: TRBJ2-1; clone size: few; D gene: .; CDR3 DNA: TGTGCCAGCAGCCCCACGGGGAACAATGAGCAGTTCTTC; CDR3 protein: CASSPTGNNEQFF
V gene: TRBV15; J gene: TRBJ2-7; clone size: .; D gene: TRBD2; CDR3 DNA: TGTGCCACCAGCAGACCAAACCGCGGTCTAGCGGGGGCCTACGAGCAGTACTTC; CDR3 protein: CATSRPNRGLAGAYEQYF
V gene: TRBV28; J gene: TRBJ1-5; clone size: .; D gene: .; CDR3 DNA: TGTGCCAGCAGTTTGGATTCAGGGAATCAGCCCCAGCATTTT; CDR3 protein: CASSLDSGNQPQHF
V gene: TRBV6-1; J gene: TRBJ2-3; clone size: .; D gene: .; CDR3 DNA: TGTGCCAGCAGCGACGGGACCGTAATCACAGATACGCAGTATTTT; CDR3 protein: CASSDGTVITDTQYF
V gene: TRBV5-1; J gene: TRBJ2-1; clone size: .; D gene: .; CDR3 DNA: TGCGCCAGCAGCTTGGAAGTTCTAGCGTCCTACAATGAGCAGTTCTTC; CDR3 protein: CASSLEVLASYNEQFF
V gene: TRBV7-6; J gene: TRBJ1-2; clone size: .; D gene: .; CDR3 DNA: TGTGCCAGCAGCTTCGACAGCATGGGTGGCTACACCTTC; CDR3 protein: CASSFDSMGGYTF
V gene: TRBV7-9; J gene: TRBJ2-7; clone size: few; D gene: TRBD2; CDR3 DNA: TGTGCCAGCAGTTATTGGACTAGCGCCGAGCAGTACTTC; CDR3 protein: CASSYWTSAEQYF
V gene: TRBV29-1; J gene: TRBJ1-1; clone size: few; D gene: .; CDR3 DNA: TGCAGCGTTGTAGGTAGATTGAACACTGAAGCTTTCTTT; CDR3 protein: CSVVGRLNTEAFF
V gene: TRBV4-1; J gene: TRBJ2-5; clone size: .; D gene: .; CDR3 DNA: TGCGCCAGCAGCCCACGGGGGCTCCAAGAGACCCAGTACTTC; CDR3 protein: CASSPRGLQETQYF
V gene: TRBV6-5; J gene: TRBJ2-7; clone size: few; D gene: TRBD1; CDR3 DNA: TGTGCCAGCAGCTCCCGACAGGGGCAGTACTTC; CDR3 protein: CASSSRQGQYF
V gene: TRBV27; J gene: TRBJ1-5; clone size: .; D gene: .; CDR3 DNA: TGTGCCAGCAGCGCAATAGACAGGAATAGCAATCAGCCCCAGCATTTT; CDR3 protein: CASSAIDRNSNQPQHF
V gene: TRBV6-5; J gene: TRBJ1-5; clone size: few; D gene: .; CDR3 DNA: TGTGCCAGCAGTTTAAGGGAAACTAGCAATCAGCCCCAGCATTTT; CDR3 protein: CASSLRETSNQPQHF
V gene: TRBV19; J gene: TRBJ1-2; clone size: .; D gene: .; CDR3 DNA: TGTGCCAGCCAAAGGGGAAACCTCTATGGCTACACCTTC; CDR3 protein: CASQRGNLYGYTF
V gene: TRBV18; J gene: TRBJ2-2; clone size: few; D gene: TRBD1; CDR3 DNA: TGTGCCAGCTCACCCGACAGGGTGAACACCGGGGAGCTGTTTTTT; CDR3 protein: CASSPDRVNTGELFF
V gene: TRBV15; J gene: TRBJ1-2; clone size: few; D gene: TRBD1; CDR3 DNA: TGTGCCACCAGCGGAGGGGGCGCAGCAAACTATGGCTACACCTTC; CDR3 protein: CATSGGGAANYGYTF
V gene: TRBV5-4; J gene: TRBJ2-2; clone size: .; D gene: TRBD2; CDR3 DNA: TGTGCCAGCACCCCCCGGGCGGCTGGGGGGGCCGGGGAGCTGTTTTTT; CDR3 protein: CASTPRAAGGAGELFF
V gene: TRBV5-5; J gene: TRBJ1-2; clone size: few; D gene: TRBD1; CDR3 DNA: TGTGCCAGCAGCTCTACAGGGGGCCTTTCTGGCTACACCTTC; CDR3 protein: CASSSTGGLSGYTF
V gene: TRBV7-9; J gene: TRBJ2-7; clone size: .; D gene: TRBD2; CDR3 DNA: TGTGCCAGCAGCTCGGGACTAGCGGGAACCTACGAGCAGTACTTC; CDR3 protein: CASSSGLAGTYEQYF
V gene: TRBV6-5; J gene: TRBJ2-3; clone size: few; D gene: .; CDR3 DNA: TGTGCCGCGTCGGGTAGCACAGATACGCAGTATTTT; CDR3 protein: CAASGSTDTQYF
V gene: TRBV25-1; J gene: TRBJ2-1; clone size: .; D gene: TRBD2; CDR3 DNA: TGTGCCAGCAGTCCTCCGGGGGGGCAGCGCTACTACAATGAGCAGTTCTTC; CDR3 protein: CASSPPGGQRYYNEQFF